This TCR beta chain was retrieved from a study of response to subunit inactivated influenza vaccine. TCRdb redid the calling of the RT-PCR reads with MiXCR, one entry per CDR3 protein. The sample includes hundreds of thousands of distinct CDR3 sequences, 18% of them seen just once. Findings and caveats of the study: Authors suggested few new T cells are recruited by each seasonal influenza vaccination.

As for this clonotype: Its cognate antigen is unknown.

CDR3 size: 16 residues. The germline V gene has CDR1 MNHEY and CDR2 SVGEGT. J lost 4 bases, V lost 6 bases, and 8 bases had no gene match. The sequence came from a man between 50 and 59 years old who received an inactivated influenza vaccine. The chain employs TRBV6-2 or TRBV6-3 and TRBJ2-7; 14 bases map to TRBD2. Sample: PBMCs from blood, taken about 5 days after vaccination. This chain's CDR3 is CASSSGTSGSRYEQYF. Here the CDR3 DNA reads TGTGCCAGCAGCTCCGGGACTAGCGGGAGTCGGTACGAGCAGTACTTC.